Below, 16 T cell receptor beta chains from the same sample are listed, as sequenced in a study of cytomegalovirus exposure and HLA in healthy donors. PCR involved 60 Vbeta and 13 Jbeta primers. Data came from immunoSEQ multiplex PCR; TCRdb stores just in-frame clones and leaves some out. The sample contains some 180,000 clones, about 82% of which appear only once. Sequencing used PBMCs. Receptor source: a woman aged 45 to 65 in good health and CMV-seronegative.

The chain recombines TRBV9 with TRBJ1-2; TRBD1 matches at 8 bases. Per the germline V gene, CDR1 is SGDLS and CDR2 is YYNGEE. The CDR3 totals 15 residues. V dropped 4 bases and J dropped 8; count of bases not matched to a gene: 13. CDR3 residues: CASSRGTGSELGYTF. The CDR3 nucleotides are TGTGCCAGCAGCCGAGGGACAGGTTCTGAGCTAGGCTACACCTTC. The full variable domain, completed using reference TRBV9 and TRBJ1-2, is DSGVTQTPKHLITATGQRVTLRCSPRSGDLSVYWYQQSLDQGLQFLIQYYNGEERAKGNILERFSAQQFPDLHSELNLSSLELGDSALYFCASSRGTGSELGYTFGSGTRLTVV.

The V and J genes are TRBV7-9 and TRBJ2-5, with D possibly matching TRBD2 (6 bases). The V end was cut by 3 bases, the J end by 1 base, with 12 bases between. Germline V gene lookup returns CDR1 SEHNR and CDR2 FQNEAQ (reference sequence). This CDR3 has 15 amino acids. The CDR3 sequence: CASSLGGEIQETQYF. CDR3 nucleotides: TGTGCCAGCAGCTTGGGGGGAGAGATCCAAGAGACCCAGTACTTC.

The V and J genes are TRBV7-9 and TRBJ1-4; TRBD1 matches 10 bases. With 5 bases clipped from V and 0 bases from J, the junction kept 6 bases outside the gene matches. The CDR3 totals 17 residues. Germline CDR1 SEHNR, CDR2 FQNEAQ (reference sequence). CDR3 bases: TGTGCCAGCAGCCACGGGGACAGGGGTACAACTAATGAAAAACTGTTTTTT. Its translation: CASSHGDRGTTNEKLFF.

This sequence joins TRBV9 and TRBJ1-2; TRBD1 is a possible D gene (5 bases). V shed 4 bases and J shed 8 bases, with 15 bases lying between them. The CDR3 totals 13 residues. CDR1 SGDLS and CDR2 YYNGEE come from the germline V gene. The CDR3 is CASSQLTARGYTF. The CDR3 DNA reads TGTGCCAGCAGCCAACTGACAGCACGGGGCTACACCTTC.

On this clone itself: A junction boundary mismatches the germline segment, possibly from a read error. CDR3 coding DNA: TGTTCCAGCAGCGCAGGGACAGGGTTCTATAATTCACCCCTCCACTTT. Amino acid sequence: CSSSAGTGFYNSPLHF. The V and J genes are TRBV7-9 and TRBJ1-6; 9 bases line up with TRBD1. Germline V gene sequence: CDR1 SEHNR, CDR2 FQNEAQ (reference sequence). The CDR3 spans 16 residues. The full variable domain, its missing parts supplied by reference TRBV7-9 and TRBJ1-6, is DTGVSQNPRHKITKRGQNVTFRCDPISEHNRLYWYRQTLGQGPEFLTYFQNEAQLEKSRLLSDRFSAERPKGSFSTLEIQRTEQGDSAMYLCSSSAGTGFYNSPLHFGNGTRLTVT.

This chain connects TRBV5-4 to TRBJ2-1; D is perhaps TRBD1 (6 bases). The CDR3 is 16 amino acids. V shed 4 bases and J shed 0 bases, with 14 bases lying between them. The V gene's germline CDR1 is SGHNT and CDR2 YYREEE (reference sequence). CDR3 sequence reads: CASSEGGPSSYNEQFF. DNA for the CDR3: TGTGCCAGCAGCGAAGGGGGTCCGAGCTCCTACAATGAGCAGTTCTTC. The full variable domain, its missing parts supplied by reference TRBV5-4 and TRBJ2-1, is ETGVTQSPTHLIKTRGQQVTLRCSSQSGHNTVSWYQQALGQGPQFIFQYYREEENGRGNFPPRFSGLQFPNYSSELNVNALELDDSALYLCASSEGGPSSYNEQFFGPGTRLTVL.

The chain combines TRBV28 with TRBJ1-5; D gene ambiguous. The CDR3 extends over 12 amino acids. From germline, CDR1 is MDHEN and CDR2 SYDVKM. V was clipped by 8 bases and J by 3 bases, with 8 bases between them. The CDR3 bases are TGTGCCAGCTTCACCTACAATCAGCCCCAGCATTTT. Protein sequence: CASFTYNQPQHF. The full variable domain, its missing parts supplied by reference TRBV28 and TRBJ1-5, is DVKVTQSSRYLVKRTGEKVFLECVQDMDHENMFWYRQDPGLGLRLIYFSYDVKMKEKGDIPEGYSVSREKKERFSLILESASTNQTSMYLCASFTYNQPQHFGDGTRLSIL.

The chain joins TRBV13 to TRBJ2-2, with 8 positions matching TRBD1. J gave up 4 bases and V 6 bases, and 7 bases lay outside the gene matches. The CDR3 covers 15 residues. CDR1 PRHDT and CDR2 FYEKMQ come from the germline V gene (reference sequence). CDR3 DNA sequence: TGTGCCAGCAGACACGGACAGGGTAGCACCGGGGAGCTGTTTTTT. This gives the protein CASRHGQGSTGELFF.

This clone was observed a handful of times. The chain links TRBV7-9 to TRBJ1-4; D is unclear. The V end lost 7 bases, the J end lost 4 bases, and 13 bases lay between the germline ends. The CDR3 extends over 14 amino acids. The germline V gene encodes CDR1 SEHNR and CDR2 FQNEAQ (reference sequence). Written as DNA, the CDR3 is TGTGCCAGCACCCGGACCGGGGTTAATGAAAAACTGTTTTTT. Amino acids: CASTRTGVNEKLFF.

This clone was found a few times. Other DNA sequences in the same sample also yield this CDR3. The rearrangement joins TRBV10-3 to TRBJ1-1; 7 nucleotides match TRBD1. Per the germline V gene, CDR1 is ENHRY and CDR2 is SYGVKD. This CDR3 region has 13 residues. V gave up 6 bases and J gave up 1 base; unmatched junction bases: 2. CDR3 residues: CAIRGTANTEAFF. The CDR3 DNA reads TGTGCCATCAGAGGGACAGCGAACACTGAAGCTTTCTTT.

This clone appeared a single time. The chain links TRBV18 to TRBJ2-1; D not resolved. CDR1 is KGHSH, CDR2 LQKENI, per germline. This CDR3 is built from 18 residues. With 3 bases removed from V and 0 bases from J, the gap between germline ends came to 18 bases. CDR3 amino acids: CASSPQADSPSSYNEQFF. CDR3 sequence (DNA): TGTGCCAGCTCACCCCAGGCAGATTCCCCAAGCTCCTACAATGAGCAGTTCTTC. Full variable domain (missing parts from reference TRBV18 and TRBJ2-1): NAGVMQNPRHLVRRRGQEARLRCSPMKGHSHVYWYRQLPEEGLKFMVYLQKENIIDESGMPKERFSAEFPKEGPSILRIQQVVRGDSAAYFCASSPQADSPSSYNEQFFGPGTRLTVL.

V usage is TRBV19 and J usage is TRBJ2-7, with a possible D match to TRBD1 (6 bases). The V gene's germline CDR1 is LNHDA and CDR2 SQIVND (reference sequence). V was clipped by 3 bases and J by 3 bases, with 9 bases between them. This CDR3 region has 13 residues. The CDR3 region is CASSMGHLYEQYF. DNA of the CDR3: TGTGCCAGTAGTATGGGACACCTCTACGAGCAGTACTTC.

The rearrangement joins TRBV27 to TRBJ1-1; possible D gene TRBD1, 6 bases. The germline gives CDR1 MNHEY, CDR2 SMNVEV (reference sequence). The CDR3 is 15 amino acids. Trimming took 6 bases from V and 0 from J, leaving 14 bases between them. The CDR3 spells CASRLNRALNTEAFF. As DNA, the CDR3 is TGTGCCAGCAGACTAAACAGGGCTTTGAACACTGAAGCTTTCTTT.

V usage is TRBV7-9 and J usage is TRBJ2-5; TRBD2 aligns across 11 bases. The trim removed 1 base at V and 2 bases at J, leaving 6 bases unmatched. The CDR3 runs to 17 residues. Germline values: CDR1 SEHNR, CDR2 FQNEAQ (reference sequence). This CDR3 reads CASSLGSLAGGQETQYF. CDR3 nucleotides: TGTGCCAGCAGCTTAGGTTCTTTAGCGGGAGGGCAAGAGACCCAGTACTTC.

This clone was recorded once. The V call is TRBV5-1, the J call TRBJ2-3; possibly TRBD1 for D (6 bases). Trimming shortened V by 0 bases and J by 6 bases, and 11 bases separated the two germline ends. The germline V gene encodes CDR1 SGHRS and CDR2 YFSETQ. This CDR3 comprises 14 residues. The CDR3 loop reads CASSLGRTADTQYF. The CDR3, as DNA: TGCGCCAGCAGCTTGGGCAGGACAGCTGATACGCAGTATTTT.

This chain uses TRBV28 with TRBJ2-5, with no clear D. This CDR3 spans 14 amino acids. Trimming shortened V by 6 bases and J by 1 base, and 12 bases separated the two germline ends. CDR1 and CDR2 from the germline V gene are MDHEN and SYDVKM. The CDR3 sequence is CASSPGSGQETQYF. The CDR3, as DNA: TGTGCCAGCAGCCCTGGTTCAGGCCAAGAGACCCAGTACTTC.